These 12 T cell receptor beta chains were all obtained from the same sample, sequenced in a study of prognosis after radiotherapy for stage I lung cancer listed by TCRdb under 2021. TCRdb names Illumina HiSeq 3000 as the instrument used. Two rounds of multiplex PCR were performed to amplify the TCR beta CDR3 region from genomic DNA. The first PCR round used primers specific to each TRBV and TRBJ gene, and the primer sequences were filed in Chinese patent CN105087789A. The raw public data were reprocessed by TCRdb itself: fastp quality trimming at Q25, MiXCR clonotype calling, in-frame beta chains only. Identical CDR3 proteins give one entry, which carries the most common genes and DNA. Present in this sample are approximately 11,000 distinct CDR3 sequences, under 45% of which were seen just once. Approximately 53% of the sample is in the top ten clones. This specimen consisted of PBMCs, obtained before or after stereotactic body radiation therapy (not recorded which). The receptor source for this set is a donor over 45 with non-small cell lung cancer.

This clonotype was picked up many times. V usage is TRBV29-1 and J usage is TRBJ2-4, with D perhaps matching TRBD1 (5 bases). The germline CDR1 and CDR2 sequences are SQVTM and ANQGSEA. This CDR3 is 15 amino acids long. V lost 1 base and J 0 bases, leaving 10 bases between the germline ends. The CDR3 nucleotides read TGCAGCGTTGAAGCTCAGGGCGGAGCCAAAAACATTCAGTACTTC. Translating it yields CSVEAQGGAKNIQYF.

Within the sample, this clonotype is large (0.1 to 1%). The V and J genes are TRBV5-1 and TRBJ2-2; 10 bases line up with TRBD2. This CDR3 spans 16 amino acids. CDR1 is SGHRS and CDR2 is YFSETQ in the germline V gene. V was pared by 2 bases and J by 4 bases, with 5 bases of the junction left unmatched. This CDR3 reads CASSFLAGGFTGELFF. The CDR3 DNA follows: TGCGCCAGCAGCTTCTTAGCGGGGGGCTTCACCGGGGAGCTGTTTTTT.

This clonotype occurred many times. V is TRBV28 and J is TRBJ2-7; TRBD2 matches 11 bases. CDR1 is MDHEN, CDR2 SYDVKM, per germline. V dropped 6 bases and J dropped 4; count of bases not matched to a gene: 8. This CDR3 region has 15 residues. CDR3 bases: TGTGCCAGCAGGCTAATTAGCGGGAGGGCGTACGAGCAGTACTTC. Translation: CASRLISGRAYEQYF.

This clonotype appeared many times. This chain connects TRBV6-1 to TRBJ1-1, with D possibly matching TRBD1 (5 bases). CDR1 is MNHNS, CDR2 SASEGT, per germline. This CDR3 comprises 16 residues. V lost 6 bases to trimming and J lost 0 bases, with 17 bases between them. The CDR3 bases are TGTGCCAGCAGCCAACTCACCGGGACGGTGAACACTGAAGCTTTCTTT. This translates into CASSQLTGTVNTEAFF.

In this sample, this clonotype turned up many times. This chain links TRBV5-4 with TRBJ2-1, with 11 bases that match TRBD2. V was clipped by 1 base and J by 6 bases; unmatched bases: 0. Germline V gives CDR1 SGHNT, CDR2 YYREEE (reference sequence). The CDR3 contains 14 residues. CDR3 residues: CASSLTSGSNEQFF. CDR3 nucleotide sequence: TGTGCCAGCAGCTTGACTAGCGGGAGCAATGAGCAGTTCTTC. The full variable domain, rest sourced from reference TRBV5-4 and TRBJ2-1, is ETGVTQSPTHLIKTRGQQVTLRCSSQSGHNTVSWYQQALGQGPQFIFQYYREEENGRGNFPPRFSGLQFPNYSSELNVNALELDDSALYLCASSLTSGSNEQFFGPGTRLTVL.

For this clonotype: One base separates it from a far larger clone, so it is likely a read error. V and J are TRBV6-8 and TRBJ2-1, with D perhaps assigned TRBD1 or TRBD2 (5 bases each). The CDR3 covers 17 residues. Germline-derived CDR1 and CDR2 are MNHGY and SAAAGT. V was cut by 6 bases and J by 0 bases, with 18 bases left in between. Here the CDR3 reads CASRSPGGGSSYNEQFF. The DNA for the CDR3 is TGTGCCAGCAGATCCCCCGGTGGGGGAAGCTCCTACAATGAGCAGTTCTTC.

This clonotype has more than one count but fewer than ten. This CDR3 is CSARRVGETQYF. The CDR3 DNA sequence: TGCAGTGCTAGAAGGGTTGGGGAGACCCAGTACTTC. This chain joins TRBV20-1 and TRBJ2-5; no clear D gene. This CDR3 has 12 amino acids. Germline loops: CDR1 DFQATT, CDR2 SNEGSKA (reference sequence). Deletions cut 2 bases from V and 5 bases from J, with 9 bases between.

This clonotype was counted many times. This chain links TRBV20-1 with TRBJ1-2; no definite D call. Trimming pared 5 bases from V and 6 bases from J, leaving 13 bases between. Looked up from germline, CDR1 is DFQATT and CDR2 is SNEGSKA (reference sequence). The CDR3 contains 12 residues. DNA for the CDR3: TGCAGTGCTGGAACCTCAAGGGATGGCTACACCTTC. Translated, it gives CSAGTSRDGYTF.

The V gene is TRBV6-2 or TRBV6-3, the J gene TRBJ1-1, with D possibly being TRBD1 (5 bases). The CDR3 runs 15 residues. Germline V lookup: CDR1 MNHEY, CDR2 SVGEGT. V lost 2 bases to trimming and J lost 0 bases, with 10 bases between them. CDR3 in DNA: TGTGCCAGCAGTTACAGTAAGACAGTGAACACTGAAGCTTTCTTT. Amino acid sequence: CASSYSKTVNTEAFF.

This clonotype showed up many times. The V gene is TRBV27, the J gene TRBJ1-1, with 10 bases matching TRBD1. Germline values: CDR1 MNHEY, CDR2 SMNVEV (reference sequence). The CDR3 spans 17 residues. V trimming: 7 bases; J trimming: 5 bases; junction bases outside the gene matches: 16. The CDR3 nucleotides are TGTGCCAGCACCTTACCCGGGACAGGGGCGACAGGAACTGAAGCTTTCTTT. This translates into CASTLPGTGATGTEAFF.

The gene calls are TRBV20-1 and TRBJ2-1; 7 bases align to TRBD2. Germline V gives CDR1 DFQATT, CDR2 SNEGSKA (reference sequence). The junction had 26 bases not matched to a gene; V was cut back by 7 bases and J by 5 bases. There are 19 residues in the CDR3. The CDR3 coding sequence is TGCAGTGTTACTTCCCATAGGGGAGGGGCCGCTGCAAGGGACAATGAGCAGTTCTTC. As protein: CSVTSHRGGAAARDNEQFF.

This clonotype was seen a few times. Written as DNA, the CDR3 is TGTGCCAGCAGTGGCCTCGGGGATGTCTACGAGCAGTACTTC. Translated, it gives CASSGLGDVYEQYF. This chain uses TRBV2 with TRBJ2-7; a possible D gene is TRBD2 (5 bases). This CDR3 has 14 residues. Trimming removed 4 bases from V and 3 bases from J, with 13 bases in between. In germline, CDR1 is SNHLY, CDR2 FYNNEI.